Sample share makes the clone carrying this TCR beta chain large. Starting material for RNA and DNA co-extraction consisted of 20-30 mg of unsorted bulk tissue. The sample is drawn from a study of tumor-infiltrating lymphocytes in primary liver carcinoma. Using a constant-region primer together with ProtoScript II reverse transcriptase, TCR beta cDNA was made from around 0.55 ug of total RNA. Three-round nested multiplex PCR performed with slightly modified ARM-PCR produced the TCR beta libraries. Amplification in the first two PCR rounds was performed using TRBV1-TRBV30 forward primers and a C-beta reverse primer for around 9 cycles each. From the multiplex PCR reads, TCRdb called clonotypes with MiXCR, one entry per CDR3 protein. Here the sample spans over 35,000 distinct CDR3 sequences, roughly four fifths being singletons. V was clipped by 10 bases and J by 5 bases, with 17 bases between them. CDR1 is MNHNY and CDR2 is SVGAGI in the germline V gene (reference sequence). This CDR3 contains 14 residues.

Sequencing used liver tumor tissue from sampling region 4. Subset here: tumor region T4, right-lateral pole. The chain has TRBV6-6 and TRBJ2-2; D is possibly TRBD2 (5 bases). This TCR was sampled from a man aged 35 to 55 with primary liver carcinoma and hepatitis B virus infection. The CDR3 sequence: CAISVARGTGELFF. CDR3 bases: TGTGCCATCTCCGTCGCCCGAGGGACCGGGGAGCTGTTTTTT.